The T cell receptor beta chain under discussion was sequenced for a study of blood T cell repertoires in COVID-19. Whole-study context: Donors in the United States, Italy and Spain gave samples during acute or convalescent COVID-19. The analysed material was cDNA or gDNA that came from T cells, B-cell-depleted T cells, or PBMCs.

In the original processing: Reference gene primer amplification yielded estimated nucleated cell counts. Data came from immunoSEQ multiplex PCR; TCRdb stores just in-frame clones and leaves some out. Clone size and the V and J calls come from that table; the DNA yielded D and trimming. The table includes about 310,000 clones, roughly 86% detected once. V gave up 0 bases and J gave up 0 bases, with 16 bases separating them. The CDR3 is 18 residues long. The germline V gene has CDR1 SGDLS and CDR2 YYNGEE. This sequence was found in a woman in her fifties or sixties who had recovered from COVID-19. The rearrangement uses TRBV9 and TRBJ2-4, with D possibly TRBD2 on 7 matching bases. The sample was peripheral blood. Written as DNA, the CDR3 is TGTGCCAGCAGCGTAGATTTCGGCGGGGGCGTAGCCAAAAACATTCAGTACTTC. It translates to CASSVDFGGGVAKNIQYF.